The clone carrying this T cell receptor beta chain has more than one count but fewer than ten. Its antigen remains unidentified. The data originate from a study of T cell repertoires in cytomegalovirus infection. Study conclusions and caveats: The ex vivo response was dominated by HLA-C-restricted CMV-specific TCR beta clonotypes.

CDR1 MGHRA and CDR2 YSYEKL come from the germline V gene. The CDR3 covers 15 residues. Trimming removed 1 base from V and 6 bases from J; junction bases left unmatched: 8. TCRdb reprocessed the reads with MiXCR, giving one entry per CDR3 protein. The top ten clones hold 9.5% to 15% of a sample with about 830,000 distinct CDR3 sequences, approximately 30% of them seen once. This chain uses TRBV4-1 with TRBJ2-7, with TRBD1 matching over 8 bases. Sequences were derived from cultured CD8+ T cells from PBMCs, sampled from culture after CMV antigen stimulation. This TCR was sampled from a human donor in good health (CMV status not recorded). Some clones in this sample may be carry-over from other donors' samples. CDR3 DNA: TGCGCCAGCAGCCAAGTCGGCAGGGGGCTTGGCGAGCAGTACTTC. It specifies CASSQVGRGLGEQYF.